Sequencing of this T cell receptor (beta chain) was carried out in a study of blood T cell repertoires in COVID-19. Patients of the Seattle cohort, enrolled during active infection, were followed longitudinally. With regard to this clone: Additional DNA sequences in this sample encode the identical CDR3.

Data came from immunoSEQ multiplex PCR; TCRdb stores just in-frame clones and leaves some out. In the table there are 200,000 to 250,000 clones, around 83% of which are singletons. CDR3 length equals 15 residues. Germline CDR1 is LNHDA and CDR2 is SQIVND (reference sequence). V dropped 4 bases and J dropped 4; count of bases not matched to a gene: 6. The clonotype was recovered from a woman aged 50 to 65 with COVID-19, enrolled during active disease. The specimen sequenced was peripheral blood. The gene calls are TRBV19 and TRBJ1-5; the match to TRBD1 covers 8 bases. The CDR3 is CASSTGQGGNQPQHF. CDR3 coding DNA: TGTGCCAGTAGTACCGGACAGGGAGGGAATCAGCCCCAGCATTTT.